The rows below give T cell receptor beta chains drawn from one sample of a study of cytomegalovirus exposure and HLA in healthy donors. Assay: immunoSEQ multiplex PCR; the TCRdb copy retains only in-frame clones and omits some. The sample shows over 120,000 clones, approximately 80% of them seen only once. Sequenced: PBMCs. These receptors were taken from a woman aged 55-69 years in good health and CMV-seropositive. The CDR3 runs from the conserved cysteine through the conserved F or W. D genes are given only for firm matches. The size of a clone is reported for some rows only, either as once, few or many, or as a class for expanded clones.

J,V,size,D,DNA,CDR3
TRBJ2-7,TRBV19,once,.,TGTGCCAGTAGTCTACAGGGGAGGTCCTACGAGCAGTACTTC,CASSLQGRSYEQYF
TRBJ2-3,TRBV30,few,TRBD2,TGTGCCTGGAGTGTAAACGGGAGGGCCATAGATACGCAGTATTTT,CAWSVNGRAIDTQYF
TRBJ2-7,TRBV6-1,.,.,TGTGCCAGCAGTGGTGAAGTACAGGGATTTCCCTACGAGCAGTACTTC,CASSGEVQGFPYEQYF
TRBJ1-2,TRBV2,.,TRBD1,TGTGCCAGCTCAGTCCTCACAGGGGCTCCTAACTATGGCTACACCTTC,CASSVLTGAPNYGYTF
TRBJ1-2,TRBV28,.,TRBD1,TGTGCCAGCAGTTCCAACAGGGGGCGCGCCTATGGCTACACCTTC,CASSSNRGRAYGYTF
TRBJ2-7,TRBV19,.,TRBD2,TGTGCCAGTAGTACGGGGCTAGCGGGAGACGAGCAGTACTTC,CASSTGLAGDEQYF
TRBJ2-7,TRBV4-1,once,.,TGCGCCAGCAGCCACCAACAGGACGACCTCTACGAGCAGTACTTC,CASSHQQDDLYEQYF
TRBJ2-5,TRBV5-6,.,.,TGTGCCAGCAGTTTTGTAGCCCAAGAGACCCAGTACTTC,CASSFVAQETQYF
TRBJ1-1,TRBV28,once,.,TGTGCCAGCAGTTTAACTTACACTGAAGCTTTCTTT,CASSLTYTEAFF
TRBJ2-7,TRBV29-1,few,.,TGCAGCGTTGATGGCACCTACGAGCAGTACTTC,CSVDGTYEQYF
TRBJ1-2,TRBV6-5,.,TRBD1,TGTGCCAGCAGTTACGATTGGACAGGGGGCAGGGGCTACACCTTC,CASSYDWTGGRGYTF
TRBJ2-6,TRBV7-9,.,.,TGTGCCAGCAGACAGGATTCTGGGGCCAACGTCCTGACTTTC,CASRQDSGANVLTF
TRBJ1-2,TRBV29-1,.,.,TGCAGCGTTGAGCCCACAGGGTACTATGGCTACACCTTC,CSVEPTGYYGYTF
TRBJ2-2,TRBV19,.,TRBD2,TGTGCCAGTAGTATAGTAGCGGGAGGAGAGCTGTTTTTT,CASSIVAGGELFF
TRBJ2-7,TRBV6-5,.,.,TGTGCCAGCAGTCGACAGAACGAGCAGTACTTC,CASSRQNEQYF
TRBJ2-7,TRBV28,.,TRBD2,TGTGCCAGCAGTTTATCGGGACTAGGTCGCTACGAGCAGTACTTC,CASSLSGLGRYEQYF
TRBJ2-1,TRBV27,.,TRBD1,TGTGCCAGCAGTTTATACGCGACCGGGACAGGTCGGTCTAATGAGCAGTTCTTC,CASSLYATGTGRSNEQFF
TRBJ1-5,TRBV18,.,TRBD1,TGTGCCAGCTCCCTCGGACAGGGGGATCAGCCCCAGCATTTT,CASSLGQGDQPQHF
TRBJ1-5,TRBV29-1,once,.,TGCAGCTTCATCGAGGATCGCCAGCCCCAGCATTTT,CSFIEDRQPQHF
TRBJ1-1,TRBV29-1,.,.,TGCAGCGTTATGAGGCCTGAAGCTTTCTTT,CSVMRPEAFF
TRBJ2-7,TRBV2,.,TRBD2,TGTGCCAGCAAAGTTGGACTAGCGGACGCCTACGAGCAGTACTTC,CASKVGLADAYEQYF
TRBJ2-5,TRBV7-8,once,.,TGTGCCAGCAGCCCTTCGGGCGGAAGGGAGGAGACCCAGTACTTC,CASSPSGGREETQYF
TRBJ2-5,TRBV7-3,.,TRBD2,TGTGCCAGCAGCTCCGGGACTAGCGGGAGGTGGGGGGAGACCCAGTACTTC,CASSSGTSGRWGETQYF
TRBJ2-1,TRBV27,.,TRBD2,TGTGCCGTAAAAGGGGAGACTAGCGGGAGGGGTGAGCAGTTCTTC,CAVKGETSGRGEQFF
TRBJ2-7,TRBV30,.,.,TGTGCCTGGAGCCCCGGGACGCAGGGGTTGCGTTCCGAGCAGTACTTC,CAWSPGTQGLRSEQYF
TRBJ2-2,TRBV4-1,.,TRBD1,TGCGCCAGCAGCCATAAGTTGTGGGACAGGGGATGGACCGGGGAGCTGTTTTTT,CASSHKLWDRGWTGELFF
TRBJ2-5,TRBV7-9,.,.,TGTGCCAGCAGCTTAGGGATAGCCCAAGAGACCCAGTACTTC,CASSLGIAQETQYF
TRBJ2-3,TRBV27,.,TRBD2,TGTGCCAGCAGCCGACTAGCTGGCGGAGTCTACACAGATACGCAGTATTTT,CASSRLAGGVYTDTQYF
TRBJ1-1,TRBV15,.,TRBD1,TGTGCCACCAGCAGAGGAGGGACAGGGCTCTATGAAGCTTTCTTT,CATSRGGTGLYEAFF
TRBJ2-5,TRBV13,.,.,TGTGCCAGCAGCTTAGACAGATCCCAAGAGACCCAGTACTTC,CASSLDRSQETQYF
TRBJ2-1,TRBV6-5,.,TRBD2,TGTGCCAGCAGTTACCCGGGACTAGCGGTCAATGAGCAGTTCTTC,CASSYPGLAVNEQFF
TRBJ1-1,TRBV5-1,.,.,TGCGCCAGCAGCTTGAACCTAATGGTGAACACTGAAGCTTTCTTT,CASSLNLMVNTEAFF
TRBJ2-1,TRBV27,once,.,TGTGCCAGCAGTCTCAACCTAGCGTCCTCCTACAATGAGCAGTTCTTC,CASSLNLASSYNEQFF
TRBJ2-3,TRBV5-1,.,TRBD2,TGCGCCAGCAGCCCAGGACTAGCGGGAGCGATGGATACAGATACGCAGTATTTT,CASSPGLAGAMDTDTQYF
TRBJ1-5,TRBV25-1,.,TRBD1,TGTGCCAGCAGTGACCCGGGACAGGGGGGCAATCAGCCCCAGCATTTT,CASSDPGQGGNQPQHF
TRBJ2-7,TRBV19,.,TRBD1,TGTGCCAGTAGTCTAGGACAGGGTACCTACGAGCAGTACTTC,CASSLGQGTYEQYF
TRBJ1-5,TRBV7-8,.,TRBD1,TGTGCCAGCAGCACCACAGGGGGCCCTTATCAGCCCCAGCATTTT,CASSTTGGPYQPQHF
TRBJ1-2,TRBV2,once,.,TGTGCCAGCTTGAGGGGGAAGAAGTATGGCTACACCTTC,CASLRGKKYGYTF
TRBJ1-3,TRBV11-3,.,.,TGTGCCAGCAGCTTCGGGGGATCTGGAAACACCATATATTTT,CASSFGGSGNTIYF
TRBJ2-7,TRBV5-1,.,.,TGCGCCAGCAGCCCCCAACAGGGAATTCGAGACGAGCAGTACTTC,CASSPQQGIRDEQYF
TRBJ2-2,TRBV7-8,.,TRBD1,TGTGCCAGCAGCTTAAGGGACAGGGGGAACACCGGGGAGCTGTTTTTT,CASSLRDRGNTGELFF
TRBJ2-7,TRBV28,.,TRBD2,TGTGCCATCCCCTCTTCGCGGGGGTCCTACGAGCAGTACTTC,CAIPSSRGSYEQYF
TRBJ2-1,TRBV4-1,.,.,TGCGCCAGCAGCCAAGAACCGACTAAGAGCTCCTACAATGAGCAGTTCTTC,CASSQEPTKSSYNEQFF
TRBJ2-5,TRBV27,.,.,TGTGCCAGCAGTTCGCGAGAAGCGGGCCCCGAGACCCAGTACTTC,CASSSREAGPETQYF
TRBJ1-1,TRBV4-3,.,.,TGCGCCAGCAGCCGGTGGGGAGCAGGCCTTGGCACTGAAGCTTTCTTT,CASSRWGAGLGTEAFF
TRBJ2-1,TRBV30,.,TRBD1,TGTGCCTGGAGTAGGGACAGGGTGCCGGGCCGAACTACCTACAATGAGCAGTTCTTC,CAWSRDRVPGRTTYNEQFF
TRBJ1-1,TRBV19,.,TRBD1,TGTGCCAGTAGGTTCGGGACAGGGCAGACTGAAGCTTTCTTT,CASRFGTGQTEAFF
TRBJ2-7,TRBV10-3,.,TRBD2,TGTGCCATCAGTGAGCGGGGAGCGGGAGGGTCCTACGAGCAGTACTTC,CAISERGAGGSYEQYF